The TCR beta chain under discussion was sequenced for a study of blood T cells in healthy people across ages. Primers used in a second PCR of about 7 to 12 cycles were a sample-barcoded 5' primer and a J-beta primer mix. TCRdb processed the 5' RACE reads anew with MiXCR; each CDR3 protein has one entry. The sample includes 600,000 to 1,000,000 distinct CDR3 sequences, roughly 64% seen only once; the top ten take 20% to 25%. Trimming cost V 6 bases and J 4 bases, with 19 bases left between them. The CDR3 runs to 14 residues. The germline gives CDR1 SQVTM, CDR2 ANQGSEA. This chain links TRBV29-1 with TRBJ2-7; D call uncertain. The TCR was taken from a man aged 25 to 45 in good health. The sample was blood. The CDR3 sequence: CSVVVWDGAYEQYF. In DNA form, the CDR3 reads TGCAGCGTCGTAGTATGGGATGGAGCTTACGAGCAGTACTTC.